The TCR beta chain under discussion was sequenced for a study of shared clonotypes between healthy human individuals. Donors were healthy HIV-negative adults without recently reported acute infections or vaccinations. The split of CD4+ cells yielded CD45RA+ naive and CD45RA-negative memory subsets. On this clone: At the DNA level, this CDR3 is encoded by other sequences in the same sample as well.

Assay: immunoSEQ multiplex PCR; the TCRdb copy retains only in-frame clones and omits some. The sample yields some 1.5 million clones, 95% to 99% seen once. The CDR3 has 13 amino acids. The germline CDR1 and CDR2 sequences are MNHNS and SASEGT. Deletions cut 8 bases from V and 0 bases from J, with 8 bases between. The clonotype was recovered from a man aged 25-40 years in good health. The sequencing input was naive CD4+ T cells sorted from blood. The sample's subset: CD45RA+ positively selected. The V call is TRBV6-1, the J call TRBJ1-5; the D gene is possibly TRBD1 (6 bases). The CDR3 nucleotides read TGTGCCAGCGCAGGGGATAGCAATCAGCCCCAGCATTTT. Amino acid sequence: CASAGDSNQPQHF.